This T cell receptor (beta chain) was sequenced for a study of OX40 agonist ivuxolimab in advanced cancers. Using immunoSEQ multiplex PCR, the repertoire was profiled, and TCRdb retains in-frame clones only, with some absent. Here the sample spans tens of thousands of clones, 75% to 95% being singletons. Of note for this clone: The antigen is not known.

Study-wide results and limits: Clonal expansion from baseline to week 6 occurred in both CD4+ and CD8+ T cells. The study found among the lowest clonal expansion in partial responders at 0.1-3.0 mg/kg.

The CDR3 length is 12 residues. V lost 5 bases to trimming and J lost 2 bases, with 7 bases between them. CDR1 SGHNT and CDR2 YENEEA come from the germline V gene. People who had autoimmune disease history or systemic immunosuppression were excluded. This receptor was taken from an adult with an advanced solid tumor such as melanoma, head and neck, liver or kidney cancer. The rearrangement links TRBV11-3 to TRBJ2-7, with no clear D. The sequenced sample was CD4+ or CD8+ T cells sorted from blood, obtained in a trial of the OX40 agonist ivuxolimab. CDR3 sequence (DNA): TGTGCCAGCAGCCAAAGCGCCTACGAGCAGTACTTC. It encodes CASSQSAYEQYF. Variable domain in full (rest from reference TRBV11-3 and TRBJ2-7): EAGVVQSPRYKIIEKKQPVAFWCNPISGHNTLYWYLQNLGQGPELLIRYENEEAVDDSQLPKDRFSAERLKGVDSTLKIQPAELGDSAVYLCASSQSAYEQYFGPGTRLTVT.